This T cell receptor (beta chain) was recorded in a study of T cell responses to AZD1222 COVID-19 vaccine. The study, taken as a whole, reports: Repertoires were collected only later (after the peak T cell response had occurred). Only 5 or 6 people who got AZD1222 tested seropositive at baseline.

As concerns this clone: Its antigen is unidentified.

Only in-frame clones appear in the TCRdb table, and some are missing; sequencing was by immunoSEQ multiplex PCR. The data show 150,000 or so clones, about 92% seen once. V gave up 3 bases and J gave up 4 bases, with 9 bases separating them. This CDR3 comprises 13 residues. This sequence joins TRBV12-3 or TRBV12-4 and TRBJ1-2; unclear D gene. This sequence was found in an adult in good health. Sequenced material: peripheral blood, taken on day 0 of MenACWY control vaccination. This CDR3 reads CASSFSTIYGYTF. As DNA, the CDR3 is TGTGCCAGCAGTTTCTCTACGATCTATGGCTACACCTTC.